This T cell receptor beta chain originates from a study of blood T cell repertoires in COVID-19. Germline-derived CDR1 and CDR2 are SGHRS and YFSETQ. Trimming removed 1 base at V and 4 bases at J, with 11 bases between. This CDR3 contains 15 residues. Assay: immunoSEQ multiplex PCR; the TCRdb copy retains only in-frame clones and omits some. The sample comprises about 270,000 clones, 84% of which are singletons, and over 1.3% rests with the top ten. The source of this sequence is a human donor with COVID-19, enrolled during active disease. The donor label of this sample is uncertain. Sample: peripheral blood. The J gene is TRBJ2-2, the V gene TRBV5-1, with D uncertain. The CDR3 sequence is CASSLSQFTTGELFF. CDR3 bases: TGCGCCAGCAGCTTGTCGCAGTTTACCACCGGGGAGCTGTTTTTT.